The rows below give T cell receptor beta chains drawn from one sample of a study of blood T cell repertoires in COVID-19. Repertoires were generated with immunoSEQ multiplex PCR, while TCRdb's copy carries only in-frame clones and drops some. The table lists about 80,000 clones, about 83% of them singletons. The sequencing input was peripheral blood. The receptors originated from a man older than 75 with active or convalescent COVID-19. CDR3s leave out the opening cysteine and the closing phenylalanine or tryptophan.

j_gene | len | v_gene | CDR3aa
TRBJ2-7 | 11 | TRBV12-5 | ASGLNRGQEQY
TRBJ2-7 | 14 | TRBV11-2 | ASSPGTSGTSYEQY
TRBJ2-4 | 16 | TRBV3-1/TRBV3-2 | ASSQGAHGGVAKNIQY
TRBJ2-4 | 14 | TRBV10-1 | ASRDASPRGANIQY
TRBJ2-7 | 12 | TRBV6-5 | ASRLSGGRYEQY
TRBJ1-5 | 15 | TRBV7-8 | ASSLGARGGGNQPQH
TRBJ2-2 | 13 | TRBV11-2 | ASSLGGTGLRALF
TRBJ2-3 | 15 | TRBV4-3 | ASSQGVSGSSADTQY
TRBJ2-2 | 14 | TRBV27 | ASRSNPGTRSGELF
TRBJ2-2 | 13 | TRBV7-2 | ASSLGGRGTGELF
TRBJ2-3 | 12 | TRBV29-1 | SVEGQGYTDTQY